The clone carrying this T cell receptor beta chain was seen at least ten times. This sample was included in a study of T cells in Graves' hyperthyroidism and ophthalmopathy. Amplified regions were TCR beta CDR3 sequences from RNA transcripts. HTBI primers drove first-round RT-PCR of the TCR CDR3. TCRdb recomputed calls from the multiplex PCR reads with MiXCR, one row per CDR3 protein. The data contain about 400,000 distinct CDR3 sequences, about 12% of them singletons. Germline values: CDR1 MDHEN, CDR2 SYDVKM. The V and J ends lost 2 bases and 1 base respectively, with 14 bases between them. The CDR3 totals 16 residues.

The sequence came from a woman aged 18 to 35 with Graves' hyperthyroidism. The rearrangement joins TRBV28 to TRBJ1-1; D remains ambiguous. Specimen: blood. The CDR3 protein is CASSLTPPGKNTEAFF. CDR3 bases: TGTGCCAGCAGTTTAACCCCCCCAGGAAAGAACACTGAAGCTTTCTTT.